This T cell receptor (beta chain) comes out of a study of OX40 agonist ivuxolimab in advanced cancers. The wider study: Clinicians treated patients with ivuxolimab, an agonistic anti-OX40 (CD134) antibody.

Method: immunoSEQ multiplex PCR; TCRdb's copy keeps in-frame clones and lacks some. Of fewer than 80,000 clones detected, roughly 73% appear once; the ten largest clones hold about 1.6%. The sequence derives from an adult with an advanced solid tumor such as melanoma, head and neck, liver or kidney cancer. This specimen was CD4+ or CD8+ T cells sorted from blood, taken in a trial of the OX40 agonist ivuxolimab.

CDR3: CASMRRTGGYEQFF. CDR3 sequence (DNA): TGTGCCAGCATGAGGAGGACAGGGGGCTATGAGCAGTTCTTC. This rearrangement joins TRBV2 to TRBJ2-1, with TRBD1 matching 11 bases. This CDR3 has 14 residues. The germline V gene has CDR1 SNHLY and CDR2 FYNNEI. The junction had 7 bases not matched to a gene; V was cut back by 7 bases and J by 8 bases.